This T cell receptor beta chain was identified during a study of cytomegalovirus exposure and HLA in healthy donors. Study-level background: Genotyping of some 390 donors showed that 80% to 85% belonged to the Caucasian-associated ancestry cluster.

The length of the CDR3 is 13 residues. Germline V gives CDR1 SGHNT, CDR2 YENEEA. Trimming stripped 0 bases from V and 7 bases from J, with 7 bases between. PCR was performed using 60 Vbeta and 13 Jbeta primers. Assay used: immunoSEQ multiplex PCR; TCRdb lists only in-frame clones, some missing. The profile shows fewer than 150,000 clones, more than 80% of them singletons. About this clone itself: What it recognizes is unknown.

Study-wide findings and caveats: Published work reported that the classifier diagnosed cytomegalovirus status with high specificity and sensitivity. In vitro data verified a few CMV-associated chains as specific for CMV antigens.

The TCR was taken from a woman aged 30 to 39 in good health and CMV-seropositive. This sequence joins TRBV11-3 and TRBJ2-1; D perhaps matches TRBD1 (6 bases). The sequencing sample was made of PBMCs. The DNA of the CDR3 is TGTGCCAGCAGCTTAGAGGGGGCGAATGAGCAGTTCTTC. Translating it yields CASSLEGANEQFF.